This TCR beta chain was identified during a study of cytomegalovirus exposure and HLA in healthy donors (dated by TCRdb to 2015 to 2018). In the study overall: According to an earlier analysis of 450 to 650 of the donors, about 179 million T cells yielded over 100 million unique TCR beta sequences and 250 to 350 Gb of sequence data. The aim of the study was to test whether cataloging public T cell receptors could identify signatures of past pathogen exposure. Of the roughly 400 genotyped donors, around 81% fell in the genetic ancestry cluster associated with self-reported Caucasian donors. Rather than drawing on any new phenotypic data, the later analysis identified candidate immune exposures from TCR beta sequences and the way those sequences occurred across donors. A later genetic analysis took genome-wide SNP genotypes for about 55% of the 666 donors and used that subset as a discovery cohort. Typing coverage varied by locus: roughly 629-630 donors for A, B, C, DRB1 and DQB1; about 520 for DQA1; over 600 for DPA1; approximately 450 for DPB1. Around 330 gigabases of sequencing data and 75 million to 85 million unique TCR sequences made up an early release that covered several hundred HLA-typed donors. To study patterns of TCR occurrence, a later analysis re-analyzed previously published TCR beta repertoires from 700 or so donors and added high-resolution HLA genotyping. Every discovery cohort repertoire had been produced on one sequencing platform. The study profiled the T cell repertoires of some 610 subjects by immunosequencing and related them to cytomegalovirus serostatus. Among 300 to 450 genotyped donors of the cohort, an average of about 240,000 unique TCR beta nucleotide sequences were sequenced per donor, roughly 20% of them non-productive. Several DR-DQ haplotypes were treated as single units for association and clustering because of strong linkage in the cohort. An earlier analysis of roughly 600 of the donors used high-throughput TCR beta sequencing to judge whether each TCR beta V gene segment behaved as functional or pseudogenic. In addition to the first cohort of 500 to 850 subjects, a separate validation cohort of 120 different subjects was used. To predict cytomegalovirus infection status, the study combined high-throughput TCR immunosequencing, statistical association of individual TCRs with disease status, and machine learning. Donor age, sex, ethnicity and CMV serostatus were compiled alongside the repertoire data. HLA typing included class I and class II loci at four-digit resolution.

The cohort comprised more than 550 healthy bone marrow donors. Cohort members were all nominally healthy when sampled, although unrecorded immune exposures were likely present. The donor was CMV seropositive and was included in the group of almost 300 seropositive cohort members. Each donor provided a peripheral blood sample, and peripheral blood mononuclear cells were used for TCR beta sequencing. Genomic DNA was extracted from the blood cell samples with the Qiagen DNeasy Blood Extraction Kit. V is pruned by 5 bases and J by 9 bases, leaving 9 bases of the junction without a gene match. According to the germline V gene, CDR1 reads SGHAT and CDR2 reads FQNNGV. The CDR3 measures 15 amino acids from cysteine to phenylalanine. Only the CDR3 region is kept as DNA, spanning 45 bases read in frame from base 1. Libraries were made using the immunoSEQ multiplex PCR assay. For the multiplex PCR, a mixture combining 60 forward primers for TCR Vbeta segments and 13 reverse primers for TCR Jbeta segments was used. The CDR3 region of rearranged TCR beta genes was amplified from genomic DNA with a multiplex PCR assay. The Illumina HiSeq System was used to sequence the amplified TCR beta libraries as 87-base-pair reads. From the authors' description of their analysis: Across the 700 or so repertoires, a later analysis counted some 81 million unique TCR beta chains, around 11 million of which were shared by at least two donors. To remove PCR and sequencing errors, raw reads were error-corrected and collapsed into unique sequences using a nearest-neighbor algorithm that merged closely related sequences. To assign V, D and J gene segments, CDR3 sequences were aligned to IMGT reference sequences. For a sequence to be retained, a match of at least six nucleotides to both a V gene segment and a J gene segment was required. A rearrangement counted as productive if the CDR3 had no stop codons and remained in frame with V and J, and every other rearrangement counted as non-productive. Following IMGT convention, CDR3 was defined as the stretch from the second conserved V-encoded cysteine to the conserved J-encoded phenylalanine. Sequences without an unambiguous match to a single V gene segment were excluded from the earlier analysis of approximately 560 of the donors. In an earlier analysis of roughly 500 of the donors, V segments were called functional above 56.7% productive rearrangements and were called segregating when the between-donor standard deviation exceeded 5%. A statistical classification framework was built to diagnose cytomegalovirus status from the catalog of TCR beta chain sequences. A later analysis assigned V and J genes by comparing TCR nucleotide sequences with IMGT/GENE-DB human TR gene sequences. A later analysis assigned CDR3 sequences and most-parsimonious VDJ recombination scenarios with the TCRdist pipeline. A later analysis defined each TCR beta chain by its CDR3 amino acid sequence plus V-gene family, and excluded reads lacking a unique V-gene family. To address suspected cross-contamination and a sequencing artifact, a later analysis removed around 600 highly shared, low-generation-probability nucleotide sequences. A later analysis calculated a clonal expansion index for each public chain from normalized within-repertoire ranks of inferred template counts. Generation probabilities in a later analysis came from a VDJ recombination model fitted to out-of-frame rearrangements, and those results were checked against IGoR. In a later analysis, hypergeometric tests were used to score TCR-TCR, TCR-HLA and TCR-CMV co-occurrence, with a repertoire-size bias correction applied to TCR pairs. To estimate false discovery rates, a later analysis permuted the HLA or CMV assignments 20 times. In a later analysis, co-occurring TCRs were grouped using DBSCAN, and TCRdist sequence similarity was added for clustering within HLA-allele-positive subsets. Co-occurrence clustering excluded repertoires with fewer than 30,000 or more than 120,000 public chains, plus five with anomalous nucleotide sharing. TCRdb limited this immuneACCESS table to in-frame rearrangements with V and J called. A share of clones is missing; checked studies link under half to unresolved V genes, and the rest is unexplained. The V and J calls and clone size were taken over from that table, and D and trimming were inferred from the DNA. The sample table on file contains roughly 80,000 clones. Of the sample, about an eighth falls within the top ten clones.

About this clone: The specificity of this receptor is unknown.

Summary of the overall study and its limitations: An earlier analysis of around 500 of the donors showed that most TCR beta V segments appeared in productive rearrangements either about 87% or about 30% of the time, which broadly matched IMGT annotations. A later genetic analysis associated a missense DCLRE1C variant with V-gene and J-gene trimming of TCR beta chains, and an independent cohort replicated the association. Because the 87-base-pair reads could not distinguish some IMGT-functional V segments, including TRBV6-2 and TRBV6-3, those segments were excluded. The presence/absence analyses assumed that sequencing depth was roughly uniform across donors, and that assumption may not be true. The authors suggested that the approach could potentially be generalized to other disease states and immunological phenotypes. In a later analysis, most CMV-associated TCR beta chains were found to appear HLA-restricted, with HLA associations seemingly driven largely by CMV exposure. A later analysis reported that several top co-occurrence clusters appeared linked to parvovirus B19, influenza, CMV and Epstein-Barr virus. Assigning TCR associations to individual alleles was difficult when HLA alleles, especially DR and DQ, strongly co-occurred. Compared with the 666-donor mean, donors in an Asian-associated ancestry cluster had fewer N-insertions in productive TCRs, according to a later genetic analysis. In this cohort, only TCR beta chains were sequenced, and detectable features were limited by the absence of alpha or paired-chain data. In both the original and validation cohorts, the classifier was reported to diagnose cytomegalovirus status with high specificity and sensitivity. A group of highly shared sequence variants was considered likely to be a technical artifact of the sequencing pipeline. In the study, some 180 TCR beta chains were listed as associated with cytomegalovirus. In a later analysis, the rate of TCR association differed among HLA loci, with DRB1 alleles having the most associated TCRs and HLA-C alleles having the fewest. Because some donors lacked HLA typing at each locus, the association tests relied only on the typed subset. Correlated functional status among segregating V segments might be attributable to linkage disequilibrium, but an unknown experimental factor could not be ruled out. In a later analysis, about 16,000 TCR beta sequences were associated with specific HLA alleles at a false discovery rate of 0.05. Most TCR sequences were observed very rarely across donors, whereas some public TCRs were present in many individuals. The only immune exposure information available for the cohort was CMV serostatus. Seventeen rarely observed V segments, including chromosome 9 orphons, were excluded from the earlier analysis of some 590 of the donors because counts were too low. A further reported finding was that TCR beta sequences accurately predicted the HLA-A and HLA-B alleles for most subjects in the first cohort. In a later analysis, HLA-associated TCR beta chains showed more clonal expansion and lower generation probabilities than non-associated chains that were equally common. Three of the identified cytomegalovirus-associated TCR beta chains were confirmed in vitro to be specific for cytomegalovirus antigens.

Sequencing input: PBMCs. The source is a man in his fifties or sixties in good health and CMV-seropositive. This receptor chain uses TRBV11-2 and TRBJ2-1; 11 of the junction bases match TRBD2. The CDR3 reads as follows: CASSRGTSGLGEQFF. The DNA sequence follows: TGTGCCAGCAGCCGCGGGACTAGCGGATTAGGTGAGCAGTTCTTC.